This T cell receptor beta chain was captured in a study of T cell repertoires and HLA-DP antigens. Profiling relied on immunoSEQ multiplex PCR, and the TCRdb table lists in-frame clones only, not all of them. The repertoire includes around 100,000 clones, around 92% of them detected once, and 0.27% sits in the top ten. As for this clone: The antigen remains unidentified.

The sequence derives from a woman aged 18-29 years in good health and CMV-seronegative. The material sequenced was CD4+ T cells from PBMCs.

CDR3 in DNA: TGCGCCAGCAGTCTAGGACTAGCGACCTACGAGCAGTACTTC. This translates into CASSLGLATYEQYF. This chain joins TRBV10-1 and TRBJ2-7, with TRBD2 matching over 9 bases. CDR1 is WNHNN, CDR2 SYGVQD, per germline (reference sequence). The CDR3 is made up of 14 amino acids. J was trimmed by 2 bases and V by 5 bases; bases with no gene match: 4.